Only a few counts were recorded for the clone carrying this TCR beta chain. The antigen remains unidentified. Germline values: CDR1 KGHDR, CDR2 SFDVKD. The CDR3 loop spans 11 amino acids. V lost 10 bases to trimming and J lost 1 base, with 5 bases between them. The sample comes from a study of T-cell memory formation after mild COVID-19. General study findings and limits: Clones from the second wave (peaking day 37) had unconfirmed SARS-CoV-2 specificity. Chiefly within CM and EM were the contracting CD4+ clones; CD8+ ones were within EMRA. Some SARS-CoV-2-responding clones were already detected in memory before infection.

In TCRdb, the 5' RACE reads were re-called with MiXCR into one record per CDR3 protein. Of fewer than 250,000 distinct CDR3 sequences in the sample, under 30% were seen once. Sequenced: PBMCs or a T cell subset sorted from them (not recorded which). This TCR was sampled from an adult woman who had mild COVID-19 (a few samples of this study predate the infection). Cell type and time point are not known. V gene TRBV24-1 combines with J gene TRBJ2-3; D uncertain. The CDR3 region is CATSGTDTQYF. The CDR3 nucleotides are TGTGCCACTTCAGGCACAGATACGCAGTATTTT.